This TCR beta chain was retrieved from a study of response to subunit inactivated influenza vaccine. One entry per CDR3 protein, called by TCRdb with MiXCR from the RT-PCR reads. The sample shows approximately 490,000 distinct CDR3 sequences, approximately 7.8% of them seen only once. This clonotype was picked up a small number of times. This CDR3 spans 15 amino acids. V was cut by 4 bases and J by 4 bases, with 17 bases left in between. The V gene's germline CDR1 is SGHRS and CDR2 YFSETQ. The source was PBMCs from blood, collected 23 months after vaccination. The chain couples TRBV5-1 to TRBJ1-1; D is uncertain. This sequence was found in a man in his fifties or sixties who received an inactivated influenza vaccine. The CDR3 region is CASSPVADQGTEAFF. Written as DNA, the CDR3 is TGCGCCAGCAGCCCCGTGGCCGACCAAGGCACTGAAGCTTTCTTT.